This TCR beta chain stems from a study of tissue T cells after allogeneic stem cell transplantation (dated by TCRdb to the early 2020s). Turning to the overall study: TCR beta repertoires were profiled across many tissues obtained from research autopsies of patients with and without GVHD, as well as in mouse models of GVHD. The human arm was a prospective observational study without blinding or randomization.

The time point label here, explained by the study, means: mouse harvest day 14 after allogeneic transplant. Each mouse graft consisted of 10^7 T-cell-depleted bone marrow cells plus 10^6 splenic CD5+ T cells and was given by tail vein injection. To model GVHD in mice, a major MHC-mismatch B6 (H2b) into BALB/c (H2d) model was used, and tissues were profiled at day 7 or 14. On day 7 or 14 post-transplant, mouse tissues and retro-orbital blood were harvested with separate sterile tools for each animal, and livers were flushed beforehand. Before genomic DNA isolation with the DNeasy Blood & Tissue Kit, mouse tissues were minced using razor blades in buffered saline. The V and J ends are trimmed by 3 bases and 0 bases, leaving 9 bases between them. Sequences SGHSN (CDR1) and HYEKVE (CDR2) are obtained from the germline V gene. The CDR3 runs 14 amino acids, cysteine and phenylalanine included. The 39 bases shown cover part of the CDR3, and their frame starts at base 1.

Relative to its sample, this clone is medium-sized (0.01 to 0.1%). Its antigen specificity is not known. Gene designations and germline sequences in this entry are those of the mouse. The read finishes 1 residue shy of the CDR3 end, and the germline J gene is used to complete it. Library prep was done by the immunoSEQ multiplex PCR assay. Adaptive Biotechnologies performed TCRbeta CDR3 sequencing at survey depth and reported CDR3 sequences, V/J genes, productive frequency, and template counts. Amplification of TCR beta CDR3 regions started from genomic DNA instead of RNA. The authors' analysis ran thus. Jensen-Shannon divergence served to quantify pairwise repertoire overlap between tissues, with 0 meaning identical and 1 meaning complete divergence. Tissues were clustered by single-linkage agglomerative hierarchical clustering of pairwise JSD values, and the clustering results were displayed as dendrograms. All patient samples were analyzed with GLIPH2 using simulation_depth 1000, kmer_min_depth 3 and cdr3_length_cutoff 8, and only groups containing more than two unique CDR3s were kept. A standardized tissue-overlap score was generated by extrapolating Jaccard GLIPH-group overlap across patients to a standard repertoire size of 1000 clones. Linear mixed-effect models, with tissue as a fixed effect and individual as a random effect, were used to test how diversity related to clinical or experimental variables. Not all clones reach the TCRdb copy of this immuneACCESS table, which keeps in-frame sequences only. Checked studies attribute under half of the gap to unresolved V genes and leave the rest unexplained. The D gene and trimming were derived from the DNA, and the V and J assignments and clone size from that table. For this sample there are under 8,000 clones; approximately 35% appear just once. Clones ranked in the top ten supply approximately 6.3% of the sample.

Study-wide conclusions, independent of this receptor: Within patients, how anatomically similar tissues were was a major factor shaping TCR repertoire composition, regardless of disease or transplant status. Not many T cell clones showed up in more than one patient, yet clustering based on motifs uncovered repertoire signatures that were shared across patients in a tissue-specific way. The study did not establish which tissue TCRs were alloreactive or antigen-specific, and some clones may have been host cells that persisted. The patient cohort was small and clinically heterogeneous, and sampling depth was acknowledged as a limitation. Blood and spleen T cells captured only a limited portion of the TCR repertoire detected in tissues, in both patients and mice.

The sequence was collected from a female BALB/c mouse given C57BL/6 T cells with graft-versus-host disease after an allogeneic hematopoietic cell transplant. Recombination joined TRBV12-1 with TRBJ2-3; the D assignment is uncertain and may be TRBD1 or TRBD2, with 5 bases supporting each. Sequencing was done on a sample of skin. The part of the CDR3 DNA that was read is TGTGCCAGCTCTTCACGGGGGAGTGCAGAAACGCTGTAT. This yields the protein CASSSRGSAETLY. The full-length CDR3 reads as CASSSRGSAETLYF. The CDR3, completed at both ends by the reference TRBV12-1 and TRBJ2-3 genes, gives the full variable domain DSGVVQSPRHIIKEKGGRSVLTCIPISGHSNVVWYQQTLGKELKFLIQHYEKVERDKGFLPSRFSVQQFDDYHSEMNMSALELEDSAMYFCASSSRGSAETLYFGSGTRLTVL.